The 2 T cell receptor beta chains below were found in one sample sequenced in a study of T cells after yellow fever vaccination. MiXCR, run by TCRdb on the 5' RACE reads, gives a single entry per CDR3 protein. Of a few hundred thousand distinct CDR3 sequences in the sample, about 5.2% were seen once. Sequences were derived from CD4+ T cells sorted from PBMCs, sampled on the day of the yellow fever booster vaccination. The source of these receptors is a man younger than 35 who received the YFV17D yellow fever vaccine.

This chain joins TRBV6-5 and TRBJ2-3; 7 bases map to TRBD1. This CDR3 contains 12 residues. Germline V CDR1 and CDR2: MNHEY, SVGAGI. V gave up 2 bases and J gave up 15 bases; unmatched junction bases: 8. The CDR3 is CASSYAGTAVYF. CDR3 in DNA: TGTGCCAGCAGTTACGCCGGGACAGCCGTCTATTTT.

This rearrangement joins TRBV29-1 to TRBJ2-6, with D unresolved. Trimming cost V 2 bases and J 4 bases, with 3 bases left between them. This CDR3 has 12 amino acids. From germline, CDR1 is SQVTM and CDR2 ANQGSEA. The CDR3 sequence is CSVETGANVLTF. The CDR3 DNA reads TGCAGCGTTGAAACAGGGGCCAACGTCCTGACTTTC.